The 15 T cell receptor beta chains below were found in one sample sequenced in a study of CD8 T cells in ankylosing spondylitis. TCRdb reprocessed the 5' RACE reads with MiXCR, giving one entry per CDR3 protein. This sample yields roughly 120,000 distinct CDR3 sequences, of which 12% to 15% are seen a single time; 2.5% to 3% belongs to the top ten. Sequencing used blood, either unsorted or a sorted T cell fraction (not recorded which). These receptor sequences come from a female donor with ankylosing spondylitis or in good health (not recorded which).

This clonotype has a handful of counts. The V call is TRBV28, the J call TRBJ2-1, with TRBD2 matching 14 bases. The J segment lost 8 bases and the V segment lost 8 bases, leaving 5 bases of the junction unmatched. This CDR3 is 14 amino acids long. Germline loops: CDR1 MDHEN, CDR2 SYDVKM. CDR3 residues: CASSTSGGADEQFF. CDR3 DNA: TGTGCCAGCTCGACTAGCGGGGGGGCGGATGAGCAGTTCTTC.

This chain links TRBV12-3 or TRBV12-4 with TRBJ2-7, with 9 bases fitting TRBD2. J lost 2 bases, V lost 5 bases, and 4 bases had no gene match. This CDR3 is 14 amino acids long. CDR3 in amino acids: CASSPSGNTYEQYF. DNA of the CDR3: TGTGCCAGCAGTCCTAGCGGGAATACCTACGAGCAGTACTTC.

This clonotype was recorded many times. This chain connects TRBV7-9 to TRBJ2-5; TRBD2 agrees at 12 bases. The V gene's germline CDR1 is SEHNR and CDR2 FQNEAQ (reference sequence). Trimming cost V 3 bases and J 2 bases; bases outside gene matches: 1. The CDR3 sequence is 15 residues long. CDR3 DNA sequence: TGTGCCAGCAGCTTTCTAGCGGGGGGGCAAGAGACCCAGTACTTC. Protein: CASSFLAGGQETQYF. Full variable domain (missing parts from reference TRBV7-9 and TRBJ2-5): DTGVSQNPRHKITKRGQNVTFRCDPISEHNRLYWYRQTLGQGPEFLTYFQNEAQLEKSRLLSDRFSAERPKGSFSTLEIQRTEQGDSAMYLCASSFLAGGQETQYFGPGTRLLVL.

This clonotype has a count of ten or more. This chain links TRBV20-1 with TRBJ2-3; 11 nucleotides line up with TRBD2. J was trimmed by 6 bases and V by 5 bases; bases with no gene match: 10. The germline CDR1 and CDR2 sequences are DFQATT and SNEGSKA (reference sequence). This CDR3 contains 15 residues. CDR3 nucleotides: TGCAGTGCTTATTGGCTAGCGGGGGGTGGGGATACGCAGTATTTT. Encoded protein: CSAYWLAGGGDTQYF.

The table lists this clonotype with a few counts. The CDR3 loop reads CASSPENEQFF. CDR3 sequence (DNA): TGTGCCAGCAGTCCAGAGAATGAGCAGTTCTTC. The chain couples TRBV2 to TRBJ2-1; D uncertain. Germline assignment: CDR1 SNHLY and CDR2 FYNNEI. V shed 5 bases and J shed 7 bases, with 6 bases lying between them. CDR3 length: 11 amino acids. The whole variable domain, remainder taken from reference TRBV2 and TRBJ2-1, is EPEVTQTPSHQVTQMGQEVILRCVPISNHLYFYWYRQILGQKVEFLVSFYNNEISEKSEIFDDQFSVERPDGSNFTLKIRSTKLEDSAMYFCASSPENEQFFGPGTRLTVL.

The sample holds many counts of this clonotype. Here the CDR3 DNA reads TGTGCCAGCAGCTTAAGGTGGTGGGACACTTTAAATGAGCAGTTCTTC. Its protein is CASSLRWWDTLNEQFF. This chain links TRBV7-3 with TRBJ2-1, with TRBD1 as a possible D gene (6 bases). CDR1 SGHTA and CDR2 FQGTGA come from the germline V gene. The CDR3 is made up of 16 amino acids. Trimming took 1 base from V and 7 from J, leaving 17 bases between them. The whole variable domain, filled in from reference TRBV7-3 and TRBJ2-1, reads GAGVSQTPSNKVTEKGKYVELRCDPISGHTALYWYRQSLGQGPEFLIYFQGTGAADDSGLPNDRFFAVRPEGSVSTLKIQRTERGDSAVYLCASSLRWWDTLNEQFFGPGTRLTVL.

The CDR3 region has the DNA TGTGCCAGCAGCTTAGTGGGGACCTCCTCCTACAATGAGCAGTTCTTC. It codes for CASSLVGTSSYNEQFF. The chain links TRBV7-6 to TRBJ2-1; TRBD1 or TRBD2 may be the D gene (5 bases each). The CDR3 covers 16 residues. The V gene's germline CDR1 is SGHVS and CDR2 FNYEAQ. With 1 base removed from V and 0 bases from J, the gap between germline ends came to 10 bases.

This clonotype has at least ten counts. This rearrangement joins TRBV5-1 to TRBJ2-1, with TRBD1 identical over 8 bases. Trimming cost V 7 bases and J 5 bases; bases outside gene matches: 2. The CDR3 runs 12 residues. Per germline, CDR1 SGHRS and CDR2 YFSETQ. CDR3 coding DNA: TGCGCCAGCCTGGGACAGGACAATGAGCAGTTCTTC. Translated, it gives CASLGQDNEQFF. Full variable domain (remainder filled in from reference TRBV5-1 and TRBJ2-1): KAGVTQTPRYLIKTRGQQVTLSCSPISGHRSVSWYQQTPGQGLQFLFEYFSETQRNKGNFPGRFSGRQFSNSRSEMNVSTLELGDSALYLCASLGQDNEQFFGPGTRLTVL.

This clonotype was seen repeatedly, ten times or more. The V gene is TRBV5-1, the J gene TRBJ1-1; maybe TRBD1 (6 bases). Trimming stripped 4 bases from V and 5 bases from J, with 12 bases between. The germline CDR1 and CDR2 sequences are SGHRS and YFSETQ. The length of the CDR3 is 13 residues. CDR3 in DNA: TGCGCCAGCAGCATGACAGGTTATACTGAAGCTTTCTTT. Its translation: CASSMTGYTEAFF.

This clonotype was seen many times. The chain has TRBV3-1 and TRBJ2-1, with 13 nucleotides matching TRBD2. Germline V gives CDR1 LGHDT, CDR2 YNNKEL (reference sequence). The CDR3 is 16 residues long. V gave up 7 bases and J gave up 1 base; unmatched junction bases: 4. The CDR3 coding sequence is TGTGCCAGCAAATCACTAGCGGGGGGGTCCTACAATGAGCAGTTCTTC. This codes for CASKSLAGGSYNEQFF.

The V and J genes are TRBV18 and TRBJ1-1; 7 nucleotides line up with TRBD1. Germline CDR1 and CDR2: KGHSH and LQKENI. V trimming: 6 bases; J trimming: 1 base; junction bases outside the gene matches: 11. The CDR3 extends over 16 amino acids. The CDR3 region is CASSPYSDRSNTEAFF. CDR3 in DNA: TGTGCCAGCTCTCCATACTCGGACAGGTCGAACACTGAAGCTTTCTTT.

Only a few counts were recorded for this clonotype. The V and J genes are TRBV7-9 and TRBJ2-2; no firm D call. The CDR3 spans 14 residues. Germline V lookup: CDR1 SEHNR, CDR2 FQNEAQ (reference sequence). Trimming removed 5 bases from V and 2 bases from J, with 9 bases in between. The CDR3 region has the DNA TGTGCCAGCAGCCCCCTCGATAACACCGGGGAGCTGTTTTTT. Translation gives CASSPLDNTGELFF.

There are many counts of this clonotype. The CDR3 DNA follows: TGTGCCAGCAGCCTTTCAATGGGCAATCAGCCCCAGCATTTT. Translated, it gives CASSLSMGNQPQHF. The chain links TRBV3-1 to TRBJ1-5; D gene uncertain. Trimming left V 4 bases short and J 2 bases short, with 9 bases between. The CDR3 contains 14 residues. Per the germline V gene, CDR1 is LGHDT and CDR2 is YNNKEL (reference sequence).

This clonotype was detected only a few times. V gene TRBV5-6 combines with J gene TRBJ2-3, with no clear D. V lost 1 base to trimming and J lost 5 bases, with 11 bases between them. From germline, CDR1 is SGHDT and CDR2 YYEEEE. There are 14 residues in the CDR3. CDR3 protein: CASSLFVTRDTQYF. The CDR3 DNA is TGTGCCAGCAGCTTGTTTGTAACCCGAGATACGCAGTATTTT.

This rearrangement joins TRBV5-1 to TRBJ2-7; a weak D match, TRBD1 (6 bases). The V gene lost 4 bases and the J gene lost 5 bases, with 10 bases spanning the gap. Germline V gene lookup returns CDR1 SGHRS and CDR2 YFSETQ. The CDR3 covers 12 residues. The CDR3 reads CASSAGAHEQYF. CDR3 in DNA: TGCGCCAGCAGCGCAGGGGCCCACGAGCAGTACTTC.